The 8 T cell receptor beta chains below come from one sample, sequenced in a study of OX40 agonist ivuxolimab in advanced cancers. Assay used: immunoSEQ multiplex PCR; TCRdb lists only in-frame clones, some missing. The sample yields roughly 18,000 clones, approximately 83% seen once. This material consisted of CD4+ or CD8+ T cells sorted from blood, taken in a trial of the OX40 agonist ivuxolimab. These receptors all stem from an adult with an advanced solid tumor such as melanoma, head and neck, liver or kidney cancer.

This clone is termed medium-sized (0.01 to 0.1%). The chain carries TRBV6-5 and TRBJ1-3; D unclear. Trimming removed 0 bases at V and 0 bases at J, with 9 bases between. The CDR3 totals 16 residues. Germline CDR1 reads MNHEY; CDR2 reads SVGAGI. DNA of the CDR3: TGTGCCAGCAGTTACTCGCGCCCCCTCTCTGGAAACACCATATATTTT. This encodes CASSYSRPLSGNTIYF.

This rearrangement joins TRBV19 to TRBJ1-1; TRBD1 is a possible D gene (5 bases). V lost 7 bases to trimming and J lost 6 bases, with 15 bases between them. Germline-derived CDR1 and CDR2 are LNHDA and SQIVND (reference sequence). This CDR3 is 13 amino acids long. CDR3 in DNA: TGTGCCAGTATCCCTACCTGGGGGGCTGAAGCTTTCTTT. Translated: CASIPTWGAEAFF. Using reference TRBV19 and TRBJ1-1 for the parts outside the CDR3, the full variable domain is DGGITQSPKYLFRKEGQNVTLSCEQNLNHDAMYWYRQDPGQGLRLIYYSQIVNDFQKGDIAEGYSVSREKKESFPLTVTSAQKNPTAFYLCASIPTWGAEAFFGQGTRLTVV.

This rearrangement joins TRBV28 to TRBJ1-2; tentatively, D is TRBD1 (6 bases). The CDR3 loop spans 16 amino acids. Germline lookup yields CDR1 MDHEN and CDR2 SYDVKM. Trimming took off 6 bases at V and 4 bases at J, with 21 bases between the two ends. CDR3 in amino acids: CASSPGGTRSFYGYTF. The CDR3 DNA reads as TGTGCCAGCAGCCCCGGGGGGACACGATCCTTCTATGGCTACACCTTC.

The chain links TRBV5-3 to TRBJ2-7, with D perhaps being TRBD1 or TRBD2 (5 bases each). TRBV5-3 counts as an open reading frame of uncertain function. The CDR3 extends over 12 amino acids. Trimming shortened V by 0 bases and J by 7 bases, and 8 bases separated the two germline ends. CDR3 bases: TGTGCCAGAAGCTTGGGAGGGGAAGAGCAGTACTTC. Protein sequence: CARSLGGEEQYF.

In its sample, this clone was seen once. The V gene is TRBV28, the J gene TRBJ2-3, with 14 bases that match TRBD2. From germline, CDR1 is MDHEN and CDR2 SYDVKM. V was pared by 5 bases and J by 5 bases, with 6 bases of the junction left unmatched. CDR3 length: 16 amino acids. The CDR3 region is CASSPVGLAGGDTQYF. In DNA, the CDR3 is TGTGCCAGCAGTCCGGTCGGACTAGCGGGAGGAGATACGCAGTATTTT.

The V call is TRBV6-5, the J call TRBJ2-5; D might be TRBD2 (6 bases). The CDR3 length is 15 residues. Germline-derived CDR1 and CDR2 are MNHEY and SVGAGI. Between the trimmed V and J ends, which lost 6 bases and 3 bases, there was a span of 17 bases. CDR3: CASRTLGDSEETQYF. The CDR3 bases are TGTGCCAGCAGGACTCTCGGGGACTCCGAAGAGACCCAGTACTTC.

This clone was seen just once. The CDR3 DNA reads as TGTGCCAGCAGTTCATTGATCGGGACTCTCTCCTACGAGCAGTACTTC. Its protein product is CASSSLIGTLSYEQYF. The V gene is TRBV28, the J gene TRBJ2-7; D is possibly TRBD2 (6 bases). CDR3 length: 16 amino acids. Germline V CDR1 and CDR2: MDHEN, SYDVKM. Between the trimmed V and J ends, which lost 4 bases and 0 bases, there was a span of 16 bases.

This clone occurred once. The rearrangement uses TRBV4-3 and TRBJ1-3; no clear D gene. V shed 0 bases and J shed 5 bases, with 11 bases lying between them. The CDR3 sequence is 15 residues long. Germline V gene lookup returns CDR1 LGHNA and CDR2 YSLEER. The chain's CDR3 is CASSQDLQLRNTIYF. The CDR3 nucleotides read TGCGCCAGCAGCCAAGATCTGCAGCTTAGAAACACCATATATTTT.